The source of this T cell receptor (beta chain) is a study of T cell clonotyping in hematopoietic cell transplantation. CDR3 length: 15 amino acids. Looked up from germline, CDR1 is MNHEY and CDR2 is SVGAGI. V shed 7 bases and J 1 base; nucleotides not matched to a gene: 3. Generated by immunoSEQ multiplex PCR, the TCRdb table keeps only in-frame clones and is missing some. The sample yields some 5,800 clones, less than 90% seen once. The chain carries TRBV6-5 and TRBJ2-2; 10 bases agree with TRBD1. This TCR was recovered from a female patient aged 50-59 years who had an allogeneic stem cell transplant from an unrelated donor, so the T cells may come from the graft donor. Some clones in this sample may be carry-over from other donors' samples. The specimen comprised peripheral blood mononuclear cells, sampled 180 days after allogeneic stem cell transplant. The CDR3: CASTRTGGNTGELFF. CDR3 sequence (DNA): TGTGCCAGCACCAGGACAGGGGGGAACACCGGGGAGCTGTTTTTT.